In this sample, the clone carrying this TCR beta chain turned up many times. Unique molecular identifiers tagged the TCRbeta library. Each CDR3 protein gets one entry after TCRdb re-called the PCR reads with MiXCR. This table holds 350,000 to 400,000 distinct CDR3 sequences, 13% found once. These data belong to a study of T-cell reconstitution after alpha-beta-depleted transplantation in children. Germline CDR1 reads SNHLY; CDR2 reads FYNNEI. V was clipped by 0 bases and J by 4 bases, with 3 bases between them. The CDR3 runs 12 residues. This material consisted of PBMCs, taken from the stem cell graft. This sequence originates from a human donor who donated a stem cell graft to a child with Fanconi anemia. The chain has TRBV2 and TRBJ2-5; D not resolved. CDR3 in amino acids: CASSEARETQYF. In nucleotides, the CDR3 is TGTGCCAGCAGTGAAGCGCGAGAGACCCAGTACTTC.